This passage covers 26 T cell receptor beta chains from one sample sequenced in a study of blood T cell repertoires in COVID-19. Generated by immunoSEQ multiplex PCR, the TCRdb table keeps only in-frame clones and is missing some. The top ten clones hold about 3.4% of a sample with about 250,000 clones, about 86% of them seen once. Input material: PBMCs or T cells enriched from blood (not recorded which). The source of these receptors is a man in his forties or fifties who had recovered from COVID-19.

This sequence joins TRBV5-1 and TRBJ1-2; 10 bases line up with TRBD1. This CDR3 is 15 amino acids long. Unmatched junction bases numbered 5, after V lost 3 bases and J lost 3 bases. Per the germline V gene, CDR1 is SGHRS and CDR2 is YFSETQ. The DNA for the CDR3 is TGCGCCAGCAGCTCCCCTGGACAGGGGGACTATGGCTACACCTTC. Translated, it gives CASSSPGQGDYGYTF. The whole variable domain, filled in from reference TRBV5-1 and TRBJ1-2, reads KAGVTQTPRYLIKTRGQQVTLSCSPISGHRSVSWYQQTPGQGLQFLFEYFSETQRNKGNFPGRFSGRQFSNSRSEMNVSTLELGDSALYLCASSSPGQGDYGYTFGSGTRLTVV.

The CDR3 DNA is TGTGCCAGCAGCTTGCGCAGGGGGATAAACACCGGGGAGCTGTTTTTT. Translated: CASSLRRGINTGELFF. The chain recombines TRBV5-6 with TRBJ2-2; 7 nucleotides match TRBD1. Germline V CDR1 and CDR2: SGHDT, YYEEEE. The CDR3 totals 16 residues. Trimming removed 1 base from V and 2 bases from J; junction bases left unmatched: 5.

This clone has only one observation. This sequence joins TRBV9 and TRBJ2-3; possibly TRBD2 for D (5 bases). This CDR3 is 12 amino acids long. With 2 bases removed from V and 5 bases from J, the gap between germline ends came to 6 bases. Germline CDR1 SGDLS, CDR2 YYNGEE. CDR3 in amino acids: CASSVGVDTQYF. CDR3 bases: TGTGCCAGCAGCGTCGGGGTAGATACGCAGTATTTT.

The chain carries TRBV5-5 and TRBJ1-3; unclear D gene. Trimming removed 7 bases at V and 5 bases at J, with 10 bases between. This CDR3 is built from 12 residues. Looked up from germline, CDR1 is SGHKS and CDR2 is YYEKEE (reference sequence). CDR3 bases: TGTGCCAGCCGCGAGGATAGAAACACCATATATTTT. It yields the protein CASREDRNTIYF.

About this clone: Other nucleotide sequences in the sample specify the same CDR3. V usage is TRBV9 and J usage is TRBJ1-2; possibly TRBD1 for D (5 bases). The V end was cut by 0 bases, the J end by 2 bases, with 8 bases between. The CDR3 extends over 14 amino acids. The germline V gene has CDR1 SGDLS and CDR2 YYNGEE. CDR3 sequence: CASSVGRGNYGYTF. The DNA of the CDR3 is TGTGCCAGCAGCGTAGGTCGGGGGAACTATGGCTACACCTTC.

This sequence joins TRBV28 and TRBJ1-2, with D maybe TRBD1 (6 bases). V shed 2 bases and J shed 7 bases, with 11 bases lying between them. From germline, CDR1 is MDHEN and CDR2 SYDVKM. The CDR3 runs 13 residues. DNA for the CDR3: TGTGCCAGCAGTTTACGGGGGGCAGTTGGCTACACCTTC. Amino acids: CASSLRGAVGYTF.

The chain is built from TRBV5-4 and TRBJ2-2, with TRBD2 as a possible D gene (6 bases). This CDR3 region has 15 residues. Per the germline V gene, CDR1 is SGHNT and CDR2 is YYREEE (reference sequence). V was cut by 4 bases and J by 4 bases, with 14 bases left in between. The CDR3 region is CASSMGLNLTGELFF. CDR3 bases: TGTGCCAGCAGCATGGGACTGAATCTCACCGGGGAGCTGTTTTTT.

The J gene is TRBJ2-7, the V gene TRBV28, with 11 bases identical to TRBD2. The V segment lost 6 bases and the J segment 4 bases; nucleotides outside the gene matches: 2. The CDR3 totals 13 residues. Germline CDR1 reads MDHEN; CDR2 reads SYDVKM. CDR3 DNA sequence: TGTGCCAGCAGGACTAGCGGGAAGTACGAGCAGTACTTC. Translated: CASRTSGKYEQYF.

The rearrangement uses TRBV7-6 and TRBJ1-1, with TRBD1 identical over 10 bases. J was trimmed by 3 bases and V by 6 bases; bases with no gene match: 13. CDR1 is SGHVS and CDR2 is FNYEAQ in the germline V gene. This CDR3 comprises 17 residues. For the CDR3, the DNA is TGTGCCAGCAGGGGTTATGGACAGGGGGGGCCGGACACTGAAGCTTTCTTT. It specifies CASRGYGQGGPDTEAFF.

V and J are TRBV6-6 and TRBJ1-5; no definite D call. CDR1 is MNHNY and CDR2 is SVGAGI in the germline V gene (reference sequence). The CDR3 consists of 13 residues. The germline V and J ends were trimmed by 2 bases and 9 bases, with 11 bases remaining between them. The CDR3, as DNA: TGTGCCAGCAGTTACGGCGTAGCGGGGCCCCAGCATTTT. Residues: CASSYGVAGPQHF.

The chain couples TRBV19 to TRBJ1-4; 7 bases fit TRBD1. Germline values: CDR1 LNHDA, CDR2 SQIVND (reference sequence). Trimming took 7 bases from V and 4 from J; bases not matched to a gene: 9. The CDR3 consists of 15 residues. In nucleotides, the CDR3 is TGTGCCAGTATTCTTTGGGACAGCATTAATGAAAAACTGTTTTTT. Encoded protein: CASILWDSINEKLFF.

This chain joins TRBV29-1 and TRBJ1-1; 9 nucleotides match TRBD1. The CDR3 extends over 14 amino acids. J was trimmed by 0 bases and V by 8 bases; bases with no gene match: 7. Per germline, CDR1 SQVTM and CDR2 ANQGSEA. As DNA, the CDR3 is TGCAGCATAAAACAGGGGGCCATGAACACTGAAGCTTTCTTT. Its protein product is CSIKQGAMNTEAFF.

The V and J genes are TRBV19 and TRBJ2-7, with 8 bases aligning to TRBD1. Germline V gene data show CDR1 as LNHDA and CDR2 as SQIVND (reference sequence). The V gene end was trimmed by 5 bases and the J gene end by 2 bases; junction bases not matched to a gene: 8. The CDR3 covers 15 residues. The CDR3 loop is CASSPGWTGTYEQYF. Here the CDR3 DNA reads TGTGCCAGTAGTCCTGGCTGGACAGGGACCTACGAGCAGTACTTC.

Notes on this clone: The same CDR3 is also encoded by other DNA sequences in this sample. This rearrangement joins TRBV12-3 or TRBV12-4 to TRBJ2-7; tentatively, D is TRBD1 (6 bases). The CDR3 length is 13 residues. V was pared by 3 bases and J by 3 bases, with 9 bases between. The chain's CDR3 is CASSFGRGYEQYF. The CDR3 DNA reads as TGTGCCAGCAGTTTTGGCAGGGGCTACGAGCAGTACTTC.

The rearrangement joins TRBV27 to TRBJ2-5; the match to TRBD1 covers 7 bases. V lost 5 bases, J lost 2 bases, and 5 bases stayed unmatched. The CDR3 length is 14 residues. Germline V CDR1 and CDR2: MNHEY, SMNVEV (reference sequence). The CDR3: CASSGGQVQETQYF. CDR3 bases: TGTGCCAGCAGTGGTGGACAGGTACAAGAGACCCAGTACTTC.

The V call is TRBV19, the J call TRBJ1-2; no firm D call. Looked up from germline, CDR1 is LNHDA and CDR2 is SQIVND (reference sequence). The CDR3 is made up of 12 amino acids. The germline V and J ends were trimmed by 3 bases and 5 bases, with 7 bases remaining between them. CDR3 amino acids: CASSIPGYGYTF. DNA of the CDR3: TGTGCCAGTAGTATCCCGGGGTATGGCTACACCTTC.

The chain carries TRBV7-2 and TRBJ1-2; D gene ambiguous. Germline assignment: CDR1 SGHTA and CDR2 FQGNSA. CDR3 length equals 15 residues. Trimming stripped 2 bases from V and 2 bases from J, with 12 bases between. CDR3 coding DNA: TGTGCCAGCAGCTTAACTCTACAGATCAACTATGGCTACACCTTC. The encoded protein is CASSLTLQINYGYTF.

V usage is TRBV27 and J usage is TRBJ2-3, with a possible D match to TRBD1 (6 bases). CDR1 is MNHEY, CDR2 SMNVEV, per germline (reference sequence). V lost 4 bases and J lost 4, with 9 bases in between. This CDR3 has 13 amino acids. The CDR3 nucleotides are TGTGCCAGCAGTTCCCCAGGGGCAGATACGCAGTATTTT. This gives the protein CASSSPGADTQYF.

The chain recombines TRBV18 with TRBJ2-3, with a possible D match to TRBD2 (6 bases). Trimming shortened V by 6 bases and J by 1 base, and 8 bases separated the two germline ends. This CDR3 is 13 amino acids long. Germline loops: CDR1 KGHSH, CDR2 LQKENI. CDR3 DNA sequence: TGTGCCAGCTCGTCGGGGGGCACAGATACGCAGTATTTT. Residues: CASSSGGTDTQYF.

The chain couples TRBV29-1 to TRBJ2-5; possible D gene TRBD1, 5 bases. The ends were cut back, 0 bases at V and 6 bases at J, with 17 bases in the middle. Germline V gene lookup returns CDR1 SQVTM and CDR2 ANQGSEA. This CDR3 is 15 amino acids long. The CDR3 loop is CSVEDQATEQQTQYF. The CDR3 DNA is TGCAGCGTTGAAGATCAGGCGACAGAACAGCAGACCCAGTACTTC. Full variable domain (missing parts from reference TRBV29-1 and TRBJ2-5): SAVISQKPSRDICQRGTSLTIQCQVDSQVTMMFWYRQQPGQSLTLIATANQGSEATYESGFVIDKFPISRPNLTFSTLTVSNMSPEDSSIYLCSVEDQATEQQTQYFGPGTRLLVL.

In this sample, this clone turned up many times. The chain links TRBV7-9 to TRBJ1-5, with TRBD1 matching 7 bases. The germline CDR1 and CDR2 sequences are SEHNR and FQNEAQ (reference sequence). The V gene end was trimmed by 5 bases and the J gene end by 5 bases; junction bases not matched to a gene: 6. This CDR3 spans 14 amino acids. The CDR3 DNA reads as TGTGCCAGCAGCGAAAAAACAGGGGATCAGCCCCAGCATTTT. It translates to CASSEKTGDQPQHF. The entire variable domain, with the rest obtained from reference TRBV7-9 and TRBJ1-5, is as follows: DTGVSQNPRHKITKRGQNVTFRCDPISEHNRLYWYRQTLGQGPEFLTYFQNEAQLEKSRLLSDRFSAERPKGSFSTLEIQRTEQGDSAMYLCASSEKTGDQPQHFGDGTRLSIL.

This chain joins TRBV24-1 and TRBJ2-2, with 8 bases fitting TRBD2. This CDR3 contains 18 residues. V lost 3 bases, J lost 3 bases, and 11 bases stayed unmatched. The germline V gene has CDR1 KGHDR and CDR2 SFDVKD. In DNA form, the CDR3 reads TGTGCCACCAGTGATCCCGTCGGGGCGGGAGGTTACACCGGGGAGCTGTTTTTT. Its translation is CATSDPVGAGGYTGELFF.

This clone has more than one count but fewer than ten. The chain couples TRBV6-5 to TRBJ1-2, with D unresolved. Germline CDR1 is MNHEY and CDR2 is SVGAGI. The V gene lost 11 bases and the J gene lost 5 bases, with 18 bases spanning the gap. The CDR3 sequence is 13 residues long. CDR3 region: CADGGDRTYGYTF. In nucleotides, the CDR3 is TGTGCCGATGGTGGTGATCGGACTTATGGCTACACCTTC.

The chain uses TRBV28 and TRBJ2-2; perhaps TRBD1 as D (6 bases). The ends were cut back, 5 bases at V and 6 bases at J, with 19 bases in the middle. CDR1 MDHEN and CDR2 SYDVKM come from the germline V gene. This CDR3 comprises 16 residues. The CDR3 reads CASSRAGTRHAGELFF. CDR3 coding DNA: TGTGCCAGCAGTCGGGCCGGGACAAGACACGCCGGGGAGCTGTTTTTT.

The rearrangement joins TRBV9 to TRBJ1-2, with D hard to call. The CDR3 length is 16 residues. V lost 2 bases and J 0 bases, leaving 14 bases between the germline ends. The V gene's germline CDR1 is SGDLS and CDR2 YYNGEE. CDR3 region: CASSVAERFTNYGYTF. The CDR3 nucleotides read TGTGCCAGCAGCGTGGCCGAGCGCTTCACTAACTATGGCTACACCTTC.

The CDR3 DNA reads TGTGCCAGCAGCGAAAGGACAGGGGGAAACACCATATATTTT. Translation: CASSERTGGNTIYF. The chain joins TRBV11-1 to TRBJ1-3, with 8 bases aligning to TRBD1. The V segment lost 5 bases and the J segment 4 bases; nucleotides outside the gene matches: 4. This CDR3 has 14 amino acids. Germline values: CDR1 SGHAT, CDR2 FQDESV (reference sequence). Looking up the rest from reference TRBV11-1 and TRBJ1-3 gives the full variable domain: EAEVAQSPRYKITEKSQAVAFWCDPISGHATLYWYRQILGQGPELLVQFQDESVVDDSQLPKDRFSAERLKGVDSTLKIQPAELGDSAMYLCASSERTGGNTIYFGEGSWLTVV.